The entry below gives a single T cell receptor beta chain sequence along with its context. As yet, its antigen is unknown. The PCR had 60 Vbeta and 13 Jbeta primers. The table came from immunoSEQ multiplex PCR; TCRdb's copy has only in-frame clones and leaves some out. Here the sample spans about 91,000 clones, 86% being singletons. This sample was included in a study of cytomegalovirus exposure and HLA in healthy donors. Study results and caveats: Rare TCR sequences dominated, though some public TCRs recurred in many donors.

CDR1 MDHEN and CDR2 SYDVKM come from the germline V gene. V gave up 5 bases and J gave up 7 bases; unmatched junction bases: 6. The CDR3 sequence is 14 residues long. Sequenced input: PBMCs. This receptor was identified in a man aged 25 to 40 in good health and CMV-seropositive. The chain joins TRBV28 to TRBJ1-5, with TRBD1 identical over 9 bases. DNA of the CDR3: TGTGCCAGCAGTAAACAGGGGGCTGGGCAGCCCCAGCATTTT. Its protein is CASSKQGAGQPQHF.